This entry describes one T cell receptor (beta chain). RNA, at about 0.45 to 1 ug, was reverse transcribed with random hexamers. Amplification of the TCR beta CDR3 was carried out by immunoSEQ multiplex PCR, which spanned a total of 54 Vbeta and 13 Jbeta segments. TCRdb re-derived calls from the immunoSEQ multiplex PCR reads in MiXCR, one entry per CDR3 protein. The sample has approximately 120,000 distinct CDR3 sequences, more than 75% seen once. These data come from a study of CD8 T cells in Susac syndrome. The CDR3 consists of 14 residues. Between the trimmed V and J ends, which lost 1 base and 6 bases, there was a span of 11 bases. Germline assignment: CDR1 SGDLS and CDR2 YYNGEE. Peripheral blood CD8+ and CD4+ T cells were profiled by TCR beta sequencing. The patients who served as multiple sclerosis controls were treatment-naive and had stable or active relapsing-remitting disease that fulfilled the revised McDonald criteria. The CD8+ and CD4+ T cells were negatively isolated, with the TEMRA cells enriched by FACS.

Sequenced material: CD8+ T cells from PBMCs. This TCR came from a human donor with multiple sclerosis. The genes are TRBV9 and TRBJ2-1; D could derive from TRBD1 or TRBD2 (5 bases each). In DNA, the CDR3 is TGTGCCAGCAGCGTACACCATGGGGGCAATGAGCAGTTCTTC. Protein: CASSVHHGGNEQFF.